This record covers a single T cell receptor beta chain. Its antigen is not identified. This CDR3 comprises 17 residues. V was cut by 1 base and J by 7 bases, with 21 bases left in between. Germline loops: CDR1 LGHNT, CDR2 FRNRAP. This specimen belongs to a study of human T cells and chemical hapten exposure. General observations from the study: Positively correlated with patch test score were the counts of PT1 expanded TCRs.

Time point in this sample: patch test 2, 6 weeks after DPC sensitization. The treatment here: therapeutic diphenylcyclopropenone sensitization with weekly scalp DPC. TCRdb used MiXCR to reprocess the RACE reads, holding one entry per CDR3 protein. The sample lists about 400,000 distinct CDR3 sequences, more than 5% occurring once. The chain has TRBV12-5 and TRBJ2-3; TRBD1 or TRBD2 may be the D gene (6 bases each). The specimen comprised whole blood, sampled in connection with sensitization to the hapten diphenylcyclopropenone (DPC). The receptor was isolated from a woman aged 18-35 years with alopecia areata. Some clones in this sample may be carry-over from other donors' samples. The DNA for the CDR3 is TGTGCTAGTGGTTTGGATACTCAATATTGGGGGGCGAATACGCAGTATTTT. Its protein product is CASGLDTQYWGANTQYF.